This TCR beta chain was sequenced during a study of cytomegalovirus exposure and HLA in healthy donors. Use of 60 Vbeta and 13 Jbeta primers characterized the PCR. Only in-frame clones appear in the TCRdb table, and some are missing; sequencing was by immunoSEQ multiplex PCR. The sample lists about 43,000 clones, 64% occurring once. Germline-derived CDR1 and CDR2 are MDHEN and SYDVKM. Deletions cut 7 bases from V and 4 bases from J, with 8 bases between. This CDR3 has 12 residues. This sequence joins TRBV28 and TRBJ1-5; D is undetermined. Sequenced: PBMCs. The clonotype comes from a human donor in good health. This chain's CDR3 is CASNLANQPQHF. The CDR3 DNA is TGTGCCAGCAACCTGGCTAATCAGCCCCAGCATTTT. The variable domain in full, completed from reference TRBV28 and TRBJ1-5, reads DVKVTQSSRYLVKRTGEKVFLECVQDMDHENMFWYRQDPGLGLRLIYFSYDVKMKEKGDIPEGYSVSREKKERFSLILESASTNQTSMYLCASNLANQPQHFGDGTRLSIL.